This T cell receptor (beta chain) was sequenced in a study of T cell responses to AZD1222 COVID-19 vaccine. Method: immunoSEQ multiplex PCR; TCRdb's copy keeps in-frame clones and lacks some. The sample contains 90,000 to 130,000 clones, 92% of which appear only once. Whole-study results and caveats: At baseline, just a handful of AZD1222 recipients tested seropositive.

This CDR3 has 14 amino acids. Trimming left V 0 bases short and J 4 bases short, with 8 bases between. The germline V gene encodes CDR1 SEHNR and CDR2 FQNEAQ (reference sequence). Worth noting for this clone: Its matching antigen is unknown.

The rearrangement joins TRBV7-9 to TRBJ2-3, with D possibly being TRBD1 or TRBD2 (5 bases each). This specimen consisted of peripheral blood, obtained 28 days after the second AZD1222 dose. The source of this sequence is an adult who received the AZD1222 COVID-19 vaccine. CDR3: CASSLAGVADTQYF. For the CDR3, the DNA is TGTGCCAGCAGCTTAGCGGGGGTGGCAGATACGCAGTATTTT.